Below, 8 T cell receptor beta chains from the same sample are listed, as sequenced in a study of T cell changes during pregnancy in multiple sclerosis. Here immunoSEQ multiplex PCR was the method, and the copy in TCRdb shows in-frame clones only, minus some. The table records roughly 60,000 clones, around 93% of them present only once. Sample: CD4+ T cells from peripheral blood mononuclear cells, taken before pregnancy. Receptors were obtained from a female donor with multiple sclerosis, enrolled in a pregnancy study.

This chain uses TRBV11-3 with TRBJ2-4, with 8 bases fitting TRBD2. With V trimmed by 0 bases and J by 7 bases, 5 bases remained unmatched. Germline CDR1 SGHNT, CDR2 YENEEA. This CDR3 has 15 amino acids. CDR3 sequence (DNA): TGTGCCAGCAGCTTAGAAGCGGGAGTTCGGAACATTCAGTACTTC. Its protein is CASSLEAGVRNIQYF.

J is TRBJ2-5 and V is TRBV18, with D perhaps TRBD1 (5 bases). The J call is uncertain, as TRBJ2-7 better fits the DNA end. The germline gives CDR1 KGHSH, CDR2 LQKENI. The CDR3 length is 13 residues. DNA for the CDR3: TGTGCCAGCTCACCTTTGGACATCTACGAGCAGTACTTC. As protein: CASSPLDIYEQYF.

This chain links TRBV7-9 with TRBJ1-2; D may be TRBD1 (6 bases). This CDR3 is 12 amino acids long. Per germline, CDR1 SEHNR and CDR2 FQNEAQ (reference sequence). Between the trimmed V and J ends, which lost 1 base and 11 bases, there was a span of 11 bases. In DNA, the CDR3 is TGTGCCAGCAGCTTAGACAGAAGGGGGTACACCTTC. Its translation: CASSLDRRGYTF.

The rearrangement uses TRBV5-6 and TRBJ2-2; no clear D gene. CDR3 size: 13 residues. The ends were cut back, 2 bases at V and 6 bases at J, with 8 bases in the middle. Germline values: CDR1 SGHDT, CDR2 YYEEEE. CDR3 residues: CASSLNIPGELFF. The CDR3 nucleotides are TGTGCCAGCAGCTTAAACATCCCCGGGGAGCTGTTTTTT.

CDR3 bases: TGCAGCGTGGGGACAGGGGTTCGTTTTGGCGAGCAGTACTTC. This codes for CSVGTGVRFGEQYF. The rearrangement joins TRBV29-1 to TRBJ2-7; the match to TRBD1 covers 10 bases. Looked up from germline, CDR1 is SQVTM and CDR2 is ANQGSEA. The CDR3 has 14 amino acids. V trimming: 6 bases; J trimming: 6 bases; junction bases outside the gene matches: 11.

The chain combines TRBV6-6 with TRBJ1-1; possible D gene TRBD1, 6 bases. The V and J ends lost 3 bases and 1 base respectively, with 12 bases between them. CDR3 length: 15 amino acids. CDR1 is MNHNY and CDR2 is SVGAGI in the germline V gene (reference sequence). In nucleotides, the CDR3 is TGTGCCAGCAGTTATCAACAGGGTTCGAACACTGAAGCTTTCTTT. Its translation: CASSYQQGSNTEAFF.

The V call is TRBV13, the J call TRBJ1-1; no reliable D call. V was clipped by 0 bases and J by 4 bases, with 6 bases between them. Germline assignment: CDR1 PRHDT and CDR2 FYEKMQ (reference sequence). This CDR3 comprises 13 residues. The CDR3 here is CASSLGQFTEAFF. Here the CDR3 DNA reads TGTGCCAGCAGCTTAGGACAGTTCACTGAAGCTTTCTTT.

The V and J genes are TRBV5-3 and TRBJ2-3; 9 positions agree with TRBD2. TRBV5-3 is an open reading frame, and its role is uncertain. Trimming removed 3 bases from V and 0 bases from J; junction bases left unmatched: 2. The CDR3 length is 15 residues. CDR3 protein: CARSCGLASTDTQYF. DNA of the CDR3: TGTGCCAGAAGCTGTGGACTAGCGAGCACAGATACGCAGTATTTT.